Ten or more counts support the clone carrying this T cell receptor beta chain. The data derive from a study of T-cell reconstitution after alpha-beta-depleted transplantation in children. Preparation of the TCRbeta library involved a method that used unique molecular identifiers. TCRdb fed the PCR reads into MiXCR, producing one record per CDR3 protein. The repertoire holds about 340,000 distinct CDR3 sequences, about a tenth seen once, with around 2.5% in the top ten. The CDR3 sequence is 17 residues long. V was pared by 1 base and J by 0 bases, with 15 bases between. The germline CDR1 and CDR2 sequences are SGHVS and FNYEAQ.

The sequences come from PBMCs from the stem cell graft donor, collected from the stem cell graft. This TCR came from a human donor who donated a stem cell graft to a child with acute lymphoblastic leukemia. The V call is TRBV7-6, the J call TRBJ1-1; tentative D call: TRBD1 (5 bases). As DNA, the CDR3 is TGTGCCAGCAGCTTAGATGGGGGTTTGGGCATGAACACTGAAGCTTTCTTT. It yields the protein CASSLDGGLGMNTEAFF.